This T cell receptor beta chain was obtained from a study of blood T cell repertoires in COVID-19. At the level of the study: COVID-19 samples collected from the United States, Italy and Spain covered acute and convalescent phases. From T cells, B-cell-depleted T cells, or PBMCs came the material, which was cDNA or gDNA.

Study processing details: Estimation of nucleated cell counts relied on the amplification of reference gene primers. Libraries were prepared by immunoSEQ multiplex PCR; TCRdb keeps only in-frame clonotypes and omits some of them. For V, J and clone size, that table is used; D and trimming come from the DNA. The sample lists some 100,000 clones, more than 80% seen once, with more than 9% in the top ten. V was clipped by 4 bases and J by 11 bases, with 16 bases between them. The CDR3 runs 12 residues. CDR1 is SGHDT, CDR2 YYEEEE, per germline. The chain couples TRBV5-6 to TRBJ2-7, with D possibly matching TRBD1 (6 bases). The origin of this receptor is a human donor in a cohort sampled during active COVID-19. The sequenced sample was peripheral blood. CDR3 coding DNA: TGTGCCAGCAGCGAAGGACAGAGCCAGGAGTACTTC. It specifies CASSEGQSQEYF.